This T cell receptor (beta chain) emerged from a study of shared clonotypes between healthy human individuals. Germline V gives CDR1 SGHNT, CDR2 YYREEE (reference sequence). Trimming stripped 4 bases from V and 3 bases from J, with 16 bases between. The CDR3 length is 15 residues. Repertoires were generated with immunoSEQ multiplex PCR, while TCRdb's copy carries only in-frame clones and drops some. The sample comprises about 2.3 million clones, roughly 90% of which are singletons, and 0.3% to 0.45% rests with the top ten. The chain has TRBV5-4 and TRBJ1-1; possible D gene TRBD1, 6 bases. Specimen: naive CD4+ T cells from PBMCs. As for subset: CD45RA+ positively selected. The clonotype was recovered from a man between 18 and 35 years old in good health. Some clones in this sample may be carry-over from other donors' samples. CDR3 sequence: CASSPVGGEDTEAFF. In DNA, the CDR3 is TGTGCCAGCAGCCCGGTCGGGGGCGAGGACACTGAAGCTTTCTTT. Full variable domain (remainder filled in from reference TRBV5-4 and TRBJ1-1): ETGVTQSPTHLIKTRGQQVTLRCSSQSGHNTVSWYQQALGQGPQFIFQYYREEENGRGNFPPRFSGLQFPNYSSELNVNALELDDSALYLCASSPVGGEDTEAFFGQGTRLTVV.